This T cell receptor (beta chain) was identified during a study of blood T cells in healthy people across ages (dated by TCRdb to about 2015). About the full investigation: In model experiments, template switching captured about one uniquely barcoded TCR beta cDNA molecule for every two T cells. Two additional independent replicas of 1 million unique cDNA reads from the same blood draw were analyzed for two donors (one aged 18 to 30 and one aged 80 or older). Four age groups were formed from the donors: young (average roughly 15 years), middle-aged (approximately 40), aged (62) and long-lived (around 82). Donors of different ages were randomly distributed across sequencing lanes to avoid experimental bias. To track age-related changes in TCR beta repertoire diversity, the study relied on deep sequencing normalized with unique cDNA molecular identifiers. Summary of the overall study and its limitations: Observed TCR beta diversity per million T cells fell roughly linearly with age, and a significant reduction was already apparent by age about 38. Because donor CMV infection status was unknown, age-related changes in expanded clonotypes were potentially confounded. The percentage of naive T cells measured by flow cytometry correlated strongly with observed TCR beta diversity. Compared with the aged group, more naive CD4+ T cells, fewer expanded clones and increased TCR diversity were shown by the long-lived group, suggesting age selection. Total diversity estimates from one million sequenced T cells were considered lower bounds and underestimates. Conclusive comparison of naive and antigen-experienced compartments was prevented by the profiling of bulk unsorted PBMCs.

Systemically healthy Caucasian individuals from Russia, 39 in total and aged about 6 to 100 years, were included as donors. Each donor gave 8 to 10 milliliters of peripheral blood, drawn into EDTA-treated Vacutainer tubes. PBMCs were isolated by Ficoll-Paque density-gradient centrifugation, with at least 6.5 million obtained per sample. Trizol reagent was used to extract total RNA from the PBMCs, yielding at least 5 micrograms per sample. For every donor, flow cytometry on a PBMC aliquot measured the percentage of naive CD45RAhigh/CD27high T cells. Including the terminal cysteine and phenylalanine, the CDR3 comprises 10 residues. The only DNA kept is the CDR3, 30 bases in frame from the first base. CDR1 SQVTM and CDR2 ANQGSEA are derived from the germline V gene. V and J are truncated by 4 bases and 5 bases respectively, leaving an intervening sequence of 6 bases. The library was built by means of 5' RACE. Sequencing relied on an Illumina HiSeq 2500. A second PCR of roughly 7 to 11 cycles was performed with a sample-barcoded 5' primer and a J-beta primer mix. A unique molecular identifier was introduced onto each TCR beta cDNA molecule by a template-switch 5' adaptor carrying 12 random nucleotides. At least 2.5 million CDR3-containing paired-end reads were obtained from each sample. First-strand cDNA synthesis was performed from all RNA using the Mint cDNA synthesis kit, with priming by a TRBC-specific oligonucleotide. Following uracil-DNA glycosylase treatment, all cDNA underwent a first 18-cycle PCR with the universal primers M1SS and BC2_uni_R. In the authors' own workflow: For normalization, 1 million high-quality reads, each with a distinct molecular identifier, were randomly selected from each sample. Reads sharing molecular identifiers were discarded rather than binned into consensus sequences. MiTCR, run with a Q25 quality threshold and the strictest error-elimination algorithm, handled CDR3 identification, clonotype clustering and error correction. A nonparametric unseen species model with Euler transformation was used to estimate a lower bound on total TCR beta diversity. In-frame beta chains were kept once TCRdb had trimmed the public reads at Q25 with fastp and called clones with MiXCR. Duplicate CDR3 protein sequences are folded into a single record with the most common DNA and genes. These V and J calls derive from TCRdb rather than the authors' analysis. This sample is represented by 850,000 to 1,100,000 distinct CDR3 sequences; 30% to 40% of them were singletons. The ten largest clones add up to around 14% of the sample.

As to this clonotype: Its target antigen remains unknown. No base qualities exist here, and no much larger clone lies one base off it.

The chain employs TRBV29-1 and TRBJ2-7; TRBD1 is perhaps the D gene, given 6 matching bases. The receptor was isolated from a man younger than 30 in good health. The sequenced material came from blood. The DNA sequence is as follows: TGCAGCGTTGGGACAGACGAGCAGTACTTC. The resulting protein is CSVGTDEQYF.